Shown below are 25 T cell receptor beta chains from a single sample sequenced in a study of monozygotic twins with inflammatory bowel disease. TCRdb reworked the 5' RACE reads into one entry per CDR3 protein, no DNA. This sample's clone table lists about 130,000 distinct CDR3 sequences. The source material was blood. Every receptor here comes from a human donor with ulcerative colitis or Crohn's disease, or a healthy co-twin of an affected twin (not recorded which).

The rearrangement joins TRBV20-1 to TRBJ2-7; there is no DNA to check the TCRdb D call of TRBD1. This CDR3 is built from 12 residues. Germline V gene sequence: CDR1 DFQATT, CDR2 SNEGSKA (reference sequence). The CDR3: CSAQGQSYEQYF.

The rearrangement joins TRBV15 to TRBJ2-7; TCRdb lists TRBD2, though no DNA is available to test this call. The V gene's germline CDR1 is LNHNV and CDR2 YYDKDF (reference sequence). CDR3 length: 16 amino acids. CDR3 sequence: CATSLSDLAGTYEQYF. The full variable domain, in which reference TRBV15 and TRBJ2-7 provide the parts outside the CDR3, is DAMVIQNPRYQVTQFGKPVTLSCSQTLNHNVMYWYQQKSSQAPKLLFHYYDKDFNNEADTPDNFQSRRPNTSFCFLDIRSPGLGDTAMYLCATSLSDLAGTYEQYFGPGTRLTVT.

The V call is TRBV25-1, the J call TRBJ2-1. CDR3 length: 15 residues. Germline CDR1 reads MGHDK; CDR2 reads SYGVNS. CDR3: CASSTMRWAYNEQFF.

CDR3 amino acids: CASSSTSVGEQYF. This chain connects TRBV7-2 to TRBJ2-7; with no DNA, the TCRdb D assignment of TRBD2 cannot be verified. The length of the CDR3 is 13 residues. The germline CDR1 and CDR2 sequences are SGHTA and FQGNSA.

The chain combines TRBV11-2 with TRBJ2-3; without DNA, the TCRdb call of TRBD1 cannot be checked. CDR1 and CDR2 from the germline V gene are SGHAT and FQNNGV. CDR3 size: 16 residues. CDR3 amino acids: CASSLARTDLGDTQYF.

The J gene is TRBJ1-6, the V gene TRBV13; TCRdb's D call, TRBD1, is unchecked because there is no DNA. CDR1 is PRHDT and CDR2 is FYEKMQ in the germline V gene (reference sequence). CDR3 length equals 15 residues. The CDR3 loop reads CASSFDRGYNSPLHF.

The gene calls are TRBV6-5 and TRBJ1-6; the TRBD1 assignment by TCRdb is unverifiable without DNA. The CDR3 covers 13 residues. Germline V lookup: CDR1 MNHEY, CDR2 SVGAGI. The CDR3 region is CASTGPGGRPLHF.

CDR3: CAISEFLGTVQETQYF. This chain links TRBV10-3 with TRBJ2-5. The CDR3 totals 16 residues. The germline V gene has CDR1 ENHRY and CDR2 SYGVKD.

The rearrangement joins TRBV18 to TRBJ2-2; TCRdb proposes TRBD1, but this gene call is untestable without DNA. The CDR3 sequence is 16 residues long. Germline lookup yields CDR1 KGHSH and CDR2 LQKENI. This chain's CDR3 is CASSLRQGGLTGELFF.

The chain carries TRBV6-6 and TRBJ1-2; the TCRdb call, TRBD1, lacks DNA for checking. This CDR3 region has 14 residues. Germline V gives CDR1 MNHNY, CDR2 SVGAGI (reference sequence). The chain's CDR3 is CASSPDRFGYGYTF.

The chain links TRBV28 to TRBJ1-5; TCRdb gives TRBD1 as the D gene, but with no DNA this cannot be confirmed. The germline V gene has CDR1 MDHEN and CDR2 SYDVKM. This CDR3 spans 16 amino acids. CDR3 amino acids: CASSFTSGTRDQPQHF. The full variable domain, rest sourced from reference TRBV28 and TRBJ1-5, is DVKVTQSSRYLVKRTGEKVFLECVQDMDHENMFWYRQDPGLGLRLIYFSYDVKMKEKGDIPEGYSVSREKKERFSLILESASTNQTSMYLCASSFTSGTRDQPQHFGDGTRLSIL.

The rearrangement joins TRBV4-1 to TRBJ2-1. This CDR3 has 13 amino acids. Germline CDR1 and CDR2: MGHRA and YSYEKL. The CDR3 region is CASSQIRWDEQFF.

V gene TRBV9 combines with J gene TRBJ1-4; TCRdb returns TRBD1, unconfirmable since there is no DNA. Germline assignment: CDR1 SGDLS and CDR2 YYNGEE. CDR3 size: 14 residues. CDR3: CASTPSNQGDRLFF.

CDR3 region: CASRLGKSTDTQYF. The chain combines TRBV6-1 with TRBJ2-3; TCRdb picks TRBD2, but there is no DNA to check that call. The CDR3 is 14 residues long. Germline assignment: CDR1 MNHNS and CDR2 SASEGT.

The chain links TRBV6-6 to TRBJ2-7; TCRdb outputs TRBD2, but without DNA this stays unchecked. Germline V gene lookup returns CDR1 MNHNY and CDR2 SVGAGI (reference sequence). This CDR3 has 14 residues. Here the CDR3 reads CASEPLAGGDEQYF.

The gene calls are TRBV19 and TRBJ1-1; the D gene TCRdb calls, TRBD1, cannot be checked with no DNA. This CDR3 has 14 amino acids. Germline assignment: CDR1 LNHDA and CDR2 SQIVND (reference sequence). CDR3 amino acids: CASRTDSLNTEAFF.

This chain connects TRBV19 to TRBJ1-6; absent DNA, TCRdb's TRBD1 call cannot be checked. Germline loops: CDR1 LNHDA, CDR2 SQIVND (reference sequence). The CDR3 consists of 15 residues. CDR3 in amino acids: CASKGASDTFSPLHF.

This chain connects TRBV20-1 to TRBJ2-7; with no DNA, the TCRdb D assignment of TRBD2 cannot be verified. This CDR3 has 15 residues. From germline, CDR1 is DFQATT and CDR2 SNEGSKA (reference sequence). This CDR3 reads CSASRPSGSIYEQYF.

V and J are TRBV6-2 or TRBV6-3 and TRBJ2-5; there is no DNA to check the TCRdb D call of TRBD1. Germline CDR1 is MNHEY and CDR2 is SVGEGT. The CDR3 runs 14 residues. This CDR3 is CASSYPGQQETQYF.

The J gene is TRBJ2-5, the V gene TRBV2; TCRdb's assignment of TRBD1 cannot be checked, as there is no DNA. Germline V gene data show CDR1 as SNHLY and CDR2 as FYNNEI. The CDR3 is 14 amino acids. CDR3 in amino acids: CASRVTGGQETQYF.

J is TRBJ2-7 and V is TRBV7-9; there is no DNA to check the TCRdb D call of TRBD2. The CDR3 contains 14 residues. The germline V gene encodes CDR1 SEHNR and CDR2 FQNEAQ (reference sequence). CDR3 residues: CASSFEGSSGEQYF.

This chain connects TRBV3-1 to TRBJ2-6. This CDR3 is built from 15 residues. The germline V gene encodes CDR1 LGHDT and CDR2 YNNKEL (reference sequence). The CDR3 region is CASSQEIGGANVLTF.

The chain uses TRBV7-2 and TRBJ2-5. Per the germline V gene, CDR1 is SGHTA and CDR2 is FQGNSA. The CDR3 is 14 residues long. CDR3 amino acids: CASSLNAYQETQYF.

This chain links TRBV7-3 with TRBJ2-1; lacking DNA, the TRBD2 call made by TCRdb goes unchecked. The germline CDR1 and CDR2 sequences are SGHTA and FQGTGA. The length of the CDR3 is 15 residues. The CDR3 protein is CASSLQGPNYNEQFF.

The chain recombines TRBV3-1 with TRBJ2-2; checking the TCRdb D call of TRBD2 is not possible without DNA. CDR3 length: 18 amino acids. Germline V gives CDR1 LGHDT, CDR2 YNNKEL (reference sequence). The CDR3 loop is CASSQLAGGPANTGELFF.